This T cell receptor beta chain came from a study of blood T cell repertoires in COVID-19. Overall study: Samples representing acute and convalescent COVID-19 were sourced from the United States, Italy and Spain.

In the authors' methods: Scientists estimated how many nucleated cells there were by amplifying reference gene primers. Measured with immunoSEQ multiplex PCR; TCRdb has only the in-frame clones, and not every one. V and J calls and clone size are given by that table; D and trimming were obtained from the DNA. The data hold roughly 120,000 clones, with 80% to 90% observed a single time. Germline V gene lookup returns CDR1 SGDLS and CDR2 YYNGEE. The CDR3 has 15 residues. Trimming cost V 3 bases and J 0 bases, with 10 bases left between them. This TCR was sampled from a man aged 40-55 years with acute or convalescent COVID-19. Sequencing was carried out using peripheral blood. This sequence joins TRBV9 and TRBJ1-3; D might be TRBD1 (5 bases). The CDR3 nucleotides are TGTGCCAGCAGCGCAACAGGTCGCTCTGGAAACACCATATATTTT. Encoded protein: CASSATGRSGNTIYF.